Detailed here is one T cell receptor beta chain. As yet, its antigen is unknown. PCR used 60 Vbeta primers and 13 Jbeta primers. TCRdb's copy holds only in-frame clones and misses some; the assay was immunoSEQ multiplex PCR. Among 110,000 or so clones listed, 78% were seen once. These data originate in a study of cytomegalovirus exposure and HLA in healthy donors. Findings and caveats of the study: Exclusion applied to some V segments, including TRBV6-2 and TRBV6-3, as they were indistinguishable. Some TCR beta chains (roughly 160 of them) were listed as cytomegalovirus-associated.

This CDR3 has 15 amino acids. Germline assignment: CDR1 SEHNR and CDR2 FQNEAQ (reference sequence). V lost 1 base and J lost 1; bases outside the gene matches: 2. This receptor was obtained from a male donor in good health and CMV-seronegative. The rearrangement uses TRBV7-9 and TRBJ2-5; 8 nucleotides align to TRBD2. Sample: PBMCs. The CDR3 loop is CASSLGTSGQETQYF. In DNA, the CDR3 is TGTGCCAGCAGCTTAGGAACTAGCGGCCAAGAGACCCAGTACTTC.